This T cell receptor (beta chain) was captured in a study of T cell responses to AZD1222 COVID-19 vaccine. Findings of the study overall: Regions left unmutated in variants are reportedly the target of nearly half of spike-specific TCRs. There were repertoire samples only from the period after the peak T cell response.

Points on this clone: Its cognate antigen is unknown.

Sequencing was performed with immunoSEQ multiplex PCR; in TCRdb, only in-frame clones are kept and a portion is missing. The data contain fewer than 150,000 clones, over 75% of them singletons. Second-dose intervals of approximately 4 or approximately 12 weeks were pooled. Germline CDR1 reads MGHRA; CDR2 reads YSYEKL. CDR3 size: 12 residues. The V and J ends lost 2 bases and 6 bases, in that order; junction bases with no gene match: 1. The sample in question was peripheral blood, obtained 28 days after the second AZD1222 dose. This chain links TRBV4-1 with TRBJ2-7; TRBD2 matches 7 bases. This clonotype originated in an adult who received the AZD1222 COVID-19 vaccine. This CDR3 reads CASSQSGAEQYF. CDR3 bases: TGCGCCAGCAGCCAAAGCGGGGCCGAGCAGTACTTC.